This T cell receptor beta chain derives from a study of T-cell reconstitution after alpha-beta-depleted transplantation in children. Findings and caveats of the study: Newly made T cells mostly supplied T-cell counts and diversity one year after transplant. About two months after transplant, alpha-beta T cells reportedly came from several hundred expanded graft clones. Some patients owed their high day-60 TCRbeta diversity to surviving recipient T cells and thymic progenitors.

The CDR3 length is 18 residues. The V gene end was trimmed by 6 bases and the J gene end by 4 bases; junction bases not matched to a gene: 12. Preparation of the TCRbeta library was carried out with unique molecular identifiers. Each CDR3 protein gets one entry after TCRdb re-called the PCR reads with MiXCR. The table includes 65,000 to 75,000 distinct CDR3 sequences, roughly 4.5% detected once. This clonotype was seen repeatedly, ten times or more. Its antigen is currently unknown. This sample comprised PBMCs, mostly from graft donor cells, obtained 180 days after TCRalphabeta/CD19-depleted stem cell transplant. This TCR was recovered from a boy in the first two years of life who had a stem cell transplant for acute myeloid leukemia, so the T cells may come from the graft donor. The V call is TRBV12-3 or TRBV12-4, the J call TRBJ2-1, with 13 bases lining up with TRBD2. The DNA of the CDR3 is TGTGCCAGCAGCTATCCGGGACTAGCGGGGCCGGGATACAATGAGCAGTTCTTC. The encoded protein is CASSYPGLAGPGYNEQFF.